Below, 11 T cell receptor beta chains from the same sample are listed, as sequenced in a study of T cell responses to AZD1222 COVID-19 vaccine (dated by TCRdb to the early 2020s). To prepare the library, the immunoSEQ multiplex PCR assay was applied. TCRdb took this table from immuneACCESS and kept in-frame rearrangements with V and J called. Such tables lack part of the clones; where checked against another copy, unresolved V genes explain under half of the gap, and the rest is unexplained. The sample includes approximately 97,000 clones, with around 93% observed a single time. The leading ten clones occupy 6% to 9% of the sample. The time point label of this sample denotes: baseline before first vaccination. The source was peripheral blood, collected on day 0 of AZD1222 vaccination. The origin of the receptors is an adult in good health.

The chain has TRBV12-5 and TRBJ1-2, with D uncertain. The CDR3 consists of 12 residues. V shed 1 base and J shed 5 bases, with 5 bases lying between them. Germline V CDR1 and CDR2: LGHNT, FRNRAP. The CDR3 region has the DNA TGTGCTAGTGGTTTGGGCCCGTATGGCTACACCTTC. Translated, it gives CASGLGPYGYTF.

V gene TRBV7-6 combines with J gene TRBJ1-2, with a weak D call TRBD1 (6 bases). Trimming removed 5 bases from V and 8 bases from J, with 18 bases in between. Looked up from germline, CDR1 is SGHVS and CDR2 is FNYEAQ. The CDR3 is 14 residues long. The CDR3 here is CASSPRTEFIGYTF. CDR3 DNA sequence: TGTGCCAGCAGCCCCCGGACAGAGTTCATAGGCTACACCTTC. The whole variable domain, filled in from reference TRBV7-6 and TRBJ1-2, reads GAGVSQSPRYKVTKRGQDVALRCDPISGHVSLYWYRQALGQGPEFLTYFNYEAQQDKSGLPNDRFSAERPEGSISTLTIQRTEQRDSAMYRCASSPRTEFIGYTFGSGTRLTVV.

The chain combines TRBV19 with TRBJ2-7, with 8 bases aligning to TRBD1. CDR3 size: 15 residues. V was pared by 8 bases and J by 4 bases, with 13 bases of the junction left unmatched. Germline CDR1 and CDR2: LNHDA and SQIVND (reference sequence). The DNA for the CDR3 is TGTGCCAGTCAGGGGGCAAGGACAGAGGATTACGAGCAGTACTTC. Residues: CASQGARTEDYEQYF.

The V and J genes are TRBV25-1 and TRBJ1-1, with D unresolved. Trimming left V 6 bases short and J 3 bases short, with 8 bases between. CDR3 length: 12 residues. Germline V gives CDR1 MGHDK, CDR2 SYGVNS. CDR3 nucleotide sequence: TGTGCCAGCAGATCAGGACACACTGAAGCTTTCTTT. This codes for CASRSGHTEAFF.

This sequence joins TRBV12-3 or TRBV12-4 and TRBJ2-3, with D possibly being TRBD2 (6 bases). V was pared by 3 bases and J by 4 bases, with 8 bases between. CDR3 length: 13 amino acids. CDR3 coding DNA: TGTGCCAGCAGTTTGGGGAGGCCAGATACGCAGTATTTT. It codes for CASSLGRPDTQYF.

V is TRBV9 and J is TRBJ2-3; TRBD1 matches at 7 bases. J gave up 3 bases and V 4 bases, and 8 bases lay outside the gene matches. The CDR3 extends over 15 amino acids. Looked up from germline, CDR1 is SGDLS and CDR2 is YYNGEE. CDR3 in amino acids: CASSIGTVRTDTQYF. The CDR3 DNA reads TGTGCCAGCAGCATCGGGACAGTCAGAACAGATACGCAGTATTTT.

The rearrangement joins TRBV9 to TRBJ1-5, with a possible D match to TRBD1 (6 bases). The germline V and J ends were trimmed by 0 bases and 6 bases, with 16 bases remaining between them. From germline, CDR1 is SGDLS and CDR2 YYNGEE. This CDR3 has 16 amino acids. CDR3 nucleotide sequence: TGTGCCAGCAGCGTAGTCGAAGACAGGTTCGGTCAGCCCCAGCATTTT. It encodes CASSVVEDRFGQPQHF.

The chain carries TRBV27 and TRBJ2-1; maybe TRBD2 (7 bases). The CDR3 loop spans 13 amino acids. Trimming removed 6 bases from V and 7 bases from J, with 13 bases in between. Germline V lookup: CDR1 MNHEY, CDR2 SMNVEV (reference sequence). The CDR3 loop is CASRPGGTNEQFF. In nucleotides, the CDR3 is TGTGCCAGCAGACCGGGGGGCACAAATGAGCAGTTCTTC.

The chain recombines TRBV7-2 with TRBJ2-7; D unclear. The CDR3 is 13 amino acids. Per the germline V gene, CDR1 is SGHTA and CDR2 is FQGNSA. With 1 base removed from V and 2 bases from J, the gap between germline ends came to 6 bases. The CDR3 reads CASSLDGTYEQYF. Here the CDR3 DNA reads TGTGCCAGCAGCTTAGACGGAACCTACGAGCAGTACTTC.

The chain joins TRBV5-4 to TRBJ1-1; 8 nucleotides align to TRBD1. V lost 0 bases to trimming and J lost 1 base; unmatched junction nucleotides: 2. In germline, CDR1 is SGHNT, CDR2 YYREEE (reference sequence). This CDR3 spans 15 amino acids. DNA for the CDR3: TGTGCCAGCAGCTTGGGAGGGACAGGGAACACTGAAGCTTTCTTT. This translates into CASSLGGTGNTEAFF.

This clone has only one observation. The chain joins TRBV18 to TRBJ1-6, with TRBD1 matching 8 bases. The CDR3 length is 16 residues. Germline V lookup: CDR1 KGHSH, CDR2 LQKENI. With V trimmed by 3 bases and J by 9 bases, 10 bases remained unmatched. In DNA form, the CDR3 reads TGTGCCAGCTCACCCCGGACAGGGTTACGTAGTTCACCCCTCCACTTT. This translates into CASSPRTGLRSSPLHF.